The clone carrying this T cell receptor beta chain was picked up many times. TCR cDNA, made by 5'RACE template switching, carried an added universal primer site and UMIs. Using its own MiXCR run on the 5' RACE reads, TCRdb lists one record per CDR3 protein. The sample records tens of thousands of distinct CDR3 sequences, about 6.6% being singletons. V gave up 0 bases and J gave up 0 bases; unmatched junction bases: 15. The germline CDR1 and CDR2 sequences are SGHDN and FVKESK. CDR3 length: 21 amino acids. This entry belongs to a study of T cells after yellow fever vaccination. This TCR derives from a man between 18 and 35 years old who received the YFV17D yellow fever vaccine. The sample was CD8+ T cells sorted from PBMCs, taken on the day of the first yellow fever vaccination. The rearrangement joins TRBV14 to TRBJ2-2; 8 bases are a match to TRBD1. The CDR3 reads CASSQDSWGQAWSSNTGELFF. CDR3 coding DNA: TGTGCCAGCAGCCAAGACTCGTGGGGACAGGCGTGGAGCTCGAACACCGGGGAGCTGTTTTTT.